Below are 24 T cell receptor beta chains sequenced from a single sample in a study of blood T cell repertoires in COVID-19. Data came from immunoSEQ multiplex PCR; TCRdb stores just in-frame clones and leaves some out. The table records about 420,000 clones, around 90% of them present only once. The source material was peripheral blood. Receptors originate from a man between 18 and 35 years old with COVID-19, enrolled during active disease.

The chain uses TRBV18 and TRBJ1-5; D is perhaps TRBD1 (5 bases). The CDR3 loop spans 16 amino acids. V dropped 3 bases and J dropped 3 bases, with 15 bases sitting between them. The germline V gene encodes CDR1 KGHSH and CDR2 LQKENI. The CDR3 DNA is TGTGCCAGCTCACCGGAACCGACAGCCCTCAATCAGCCCCAGCATTTT. Amino acid sequence: CASSPEPTALNQPQHF.

This rearrangement joins TRBV24-1 to TRBJ2-3; 13 bases are a match to TRBD2. V lost 5 bases to trimming and J lost 4 bases; unmatched junction nucleotides: 5. Germline CDR1 reads KGHDR; CDR2 reads SFDVKD. The CDR3 loop spans 16 amino acids. This chain's CDR3 is CATSVTGLAGADTQYF. CDR3 nucleotide sequence: TGTGCCACCAGTGTTACCGGACTAGCGGGGGCAGATACGCAGTATTTT.

This clone was recorded only once. The chain has TRBV7-6 and TRBJ1-1; 7 bases align to TRBD1. Germline V gene sequence: CDR1 SGHVS, CDR2 FNYEAQ. Trimming took 2 bases from V and 6 from J; bases not matched to a gene: 3. The CDR3 has 13 amino acids. As DNA, the CDR3 is TGTGCCAGCAGCTTACACAGGGGCTCTGAAGCTTTCTTT. This sequence encodes CASSLHRGSEAFF.

This clone was recorded once. The chain couples TRBV5-4 to TRBJ2-2; no reliable D call. Trimming stripped 3 bases from V and 6 bases from J, with 6 bases between. Germline V gene lookup returns CDR1 SGHNT and CDR2 YYREEE (reference sequence). This CDR3 has 12 residues. CDR3 sequence: CASSYPAGELFF. CDR3 DNA: TGTGCCAGCAGCTATCCGGCCGGGGAGCTGTTTTTT.

The chain joins TRBV7-8 to TRBJ1-6, with D possibly matching TRBD1 (5 bases). From germline, CDR1 is SGHVS and CDR2 FQNEAQ. CDR3 size: 18 residues. V was shortened by 5 bases and J by 8 bases, with 25 bases between the two germline ends. The DNA for the CDR3 is TGTGCCAGCAGCCCCCGGCGGACCGCGGGGGGTAGGTATTCACCCCTCCACTTT. Translating gives CASSPRRTAGGRYSPLHF.

The gene calls are TRBV5-1 and TRBJ2-2; D remains ambiguous. This CDR3 has 13 residues. V lost 5 bases to trimming and J lost 5 bases, with 10 bases between them. The germline V gene encodes CDR1 SGHRS and CDR2 YFSETQ. The CDR3 nucleotides read TGCGCCAGCAGTCCAGTCCCTACCGGGGAGCTGTTTTTT. It is translated as CASSPVPTGELFF.

The table lists this clone with a count of one. The rearrangement joins TRBV7-2 to TRBJ2-5; 9 bases are a match to TRBD1. The germline V gene encodes CDR1 SGHTA and CDR2 FQGNSA. J lost 2 bases, V lost 4 bases, and 8 bases had no gene match. The CDR3 has 16 residues. Here the CDR3 reads CASSSSWGQGQETQYF. As DNA, the CDR3 is TGTGCCAGCAGCTCCAGCTGGGGACAGGGACAAGAGACCCAGTACTTC.

This rearrangement joins TRBV2 to TRBJ2-1; 12 nucleotides match TRBD2. The CDR3 sequence is 17 residues long. After removal of 1 base from V and 0 bases from J, the junction contained 1 base not matched to a gene. CDR1 SNHLY and CDR2 FYNNEI come from the germline V gene. CDR3 DNA: TGTGCCAGCAGTGAAGGGACTAGCGGGGACTCCTACAATGAGCAGTTCTTC. Its protein is CASSEGTSGDSYNEQFF.

The CDR3 reads CASSQEPGRAAEQYF. CDR3 nucleotide sequence: TGTGCCAGCAGCCAAGAACCCGGGAGGGCCGCCGAGCAGTACTTC. The J gene is TRBJ2-7, the V gene TRBV14; TRBD2 agrees at 8 bases. The length of the CDR3 is 15 residues. Germline CDR1 and CDR2: SGHDN and FVKESK. V lost 0 bases and J lost 6; bases outside the gene matches: 7.

The V gene is TRBV19, the J gene TRBJ2-1, with a weak D call TRBD2 (6 bases). V was cut by 3 bases and J by 12 bases, with 15 bases left in between. The CDR3 is made up of 13 amino acids. The germline V gene encodes CDR1 LNHDA and CDR2 SQIVND (reference sequence). DNA of the CDR3: TGTGCCAGTAGTATTATCACGGGCGGGGTGCAGTTCTTC. Protein product: CASSIITGGVQFF.

The rearrangement uses TRBV20-1 and TRBJ2-5, with D possibly TRBD2 on 6 matching bases. V lost 3 bases and J lost 3, with 11 bases in between. Per the germline V gene, CDR1 is DFQATT and CDR2 is SNEGSKA (reference sequence). The CDR3 has 13 amino acids. The CDR3 here is CSASATSEETQYF. The CDR3 DNA sequence: TGCAGTGCTAGTGCGACTAGTGAAGAGACCCAGTACTTC.

V gene TRBV30 combines with J gene TRBJ2-1; 9 nucleotides match TRBD1. CDR1 and CDR2 (germline): GTSNPN, SVGIG (reference sequence). The V segment lost 8 bases and the J segment 4 bases; nucleotides outside the gene matches: 9. This CDR3 has 14 residues. This CDR3 reads CARKTGTGYNEQFF. CDR3 in DNA: TGTGCCCGAAAGACCGGGACAGGGTACAATGAGCAGTTCTTC.

This clone has only one observation. The chain combines TRBV30 with TRBJ2-1, with 7 bases aligning to TRBD2. Germline lookup yields CDR1 GTSNPN and CDR2 SVGIG (reference sequence). V dropped 0 bases and J dropped 5; count of bases not matched to a gene: 7. The CDR3 is 15 amino acids. The CDR3 bases are TGTGCCTGGAGTGTAGGTGGGAGGGGCGACAATGAGCAGTTCTTC. Amino acids: CAWSVGGRGDNEQFF.

The chain carries TRBV5-6 and TRBJ2-3, with 16 nucleotides matching TRBD2. V lost 3 bases to trimming and J lost 1 base; unmatched junction nucleotides: 5. Germline assignment: CDR1 SGHDT and CDR2 YYEEEE. CDR3 length: 18 residues. CDR3 amino acids: CASSYYGTSGRGTDTQYF. The CDR3 DNA reads as TGTGCCAGCAGCTACTACGGGACTAGCGGGAGGGGCACAGATACGCAGTATTTT.

This chain connects TRBV5-6 to TRBJ1-1; the match to TRBD1 covers 7 bases. The CDR3 length is 15 residues. The germline gives CDR1 SGHDT, CDR2 YYEEEE. V was clipped by 4 bases and J by 0 bases; unmatched bases: 6. The CDR3 loop is CASSTSGQMNTEAFF. In nucleotides, the CDR3 is TGTGCCAGCAGCACATCGGGACAGATGAACACTGAAGCTTTCTTT.

The genes are TRBV27 and TRBJ1-3; D remains unclear. Germline loops: CDR1 MNHEY, CDR2 SMNVEV (reference sequence). This CDR3 has 16 amino acids. V gave up 6 bases and J gave up 2 bases, with 17 bases separating them. Here the CDR3 reads CASSRKPPEAGNTIYF. The CDR3 bases are TGTGCCAGCAGCCGAAAACCCCCGGAGGCTGGAAACACCATATATTTT.

The CDR3 sequence: CASSNLLTGRYEQYF. The CDR3 DNA reads as TGTGCCAGTAGTAACCTTTTGACAGGGCGCTACGAGCAGTACTTC. The chain links TRBV19 to TRBJ2-7; 7 positions agree with TRBD1. Germline V gene lookup returns CDR1 LNHDA and CDR2 SQIVND (reference sequence). This CDR3 is built from 15 residues. The V and J ends lost 4 bases and 3 bases, in that order; junction bases with no gene match: 9.

This clone showed up just once. The CDR3: CASSLQGGNSGANVLTF. In nucleotides, the CDR3 is TGCGCCAGCAGCTTACAGGGGGGGAACTCTGGGGCCAACGTCCTGACTTTC. The chain employs TRBV4-1 and TRBJ2-6; weak D call: TRBD1 (8 bases). V lost 5 bases and J 0 bases, leaving 14 bases between the germline ends. CDR1 is MGHRA, CDR2 YSYEKL, per germline. The CDR3 length is 17 residues.

The chain carries TRBV6-5 and TRBJ2-3, with no clear D. The ends were cut back, 11 bases at V and 0 bases at J, with 18 bases in the middle. Germline CDR1 reads MNHEY; CDR2 reads SVGAGI. The length of the CDR3 is 15 residues. CDR3 region: CAVTVSLASTDTQYF. DNA for the CDR3: TGTGCCGTCACAGTCTCACTCGCTAGCACAGATACGCAGTATTTT.

CDR3 amino acids: CASSHDRTTYEQYF. The CDR3 DNA sequence: TGTGCCAGCAGTCACGACAGGACCACCTACGAGCAGTACTTC. The genes are TRBV2 and TRBJ2-7, with a tentative D call TRBD1 (6 bases). V was shortened by 5 bases and J by 2 bases, with 13 bases between the two germline ends. CDR3 length equals 14 residues. The germline gives CDR1 SNHLY, CDR2 FYNNEI.

This clone was seen more than once but under ten times. This chain connects TRBV19 to TRBJ1-1; D call uncertain. Germline assignment: CDR1 LNHDA and CDR2 SQIVND (reference sequence). V shed 7 bases and J shed 3 bases, with 15 bases lying between them. The CDR3 spans 14 residues. CDR3: CASTHLTRDTEAFF. For the CDR3, the DNA is TGTGCCAGTACTCACTTAACTCGGGACACTGAAGCTTTCTTT.

The chain has TRBV27 and TRBJ2-3, with 10 bases matching TRBD2. V shed 6 bases and J 5 bases; nucleotides not matched to a gene: 5. This CDR3 is 14 amino acids long. CDR1 and CDR2 from the germline V gene are MNHEY and SMNVEV (reference sequence). This CDR3 is CASSLAGAIDTQYF. For the CDR3, the DNA is TGTGCCAGCAGCCTAGCGGGAGCGATAGATACGCAGTATTTT.

V and J are TRBV19 and TRBJ1-1; maybe TRBD1 (6 bases). The CDR3 runs to 13 residues. Germline V gene lookup returns CDR1 LNHDA and CDR2 SQIVND (reference sequence). V was shortened by 11 bases and J by 0 bases, with 13 bases between the two germline ends. CDR3 loop: CAVQTGMNTEAFF. CDR3 bases: TGTGCCGTTCAGACAGGCATGAACACTGAAGCTTTCTTT.

The chain uses TRBV7-8 and TRBJ2-5, with D possibly matching TRBD2 (5 bases). Germline V gives CDR1 SGHVS, CDR2 FQNEAQ. Trimming removed 4 bases from V and 2 bases from J, with 14 bases in between. The length of the CDR3 is 15 residues. CDR3 region: CASSYYQLEQETQYF. CDR3 nucleotides: TGTGCCAGCAGCTACTATCAACTAGAGCAAGAGACCCAGTACTTC.